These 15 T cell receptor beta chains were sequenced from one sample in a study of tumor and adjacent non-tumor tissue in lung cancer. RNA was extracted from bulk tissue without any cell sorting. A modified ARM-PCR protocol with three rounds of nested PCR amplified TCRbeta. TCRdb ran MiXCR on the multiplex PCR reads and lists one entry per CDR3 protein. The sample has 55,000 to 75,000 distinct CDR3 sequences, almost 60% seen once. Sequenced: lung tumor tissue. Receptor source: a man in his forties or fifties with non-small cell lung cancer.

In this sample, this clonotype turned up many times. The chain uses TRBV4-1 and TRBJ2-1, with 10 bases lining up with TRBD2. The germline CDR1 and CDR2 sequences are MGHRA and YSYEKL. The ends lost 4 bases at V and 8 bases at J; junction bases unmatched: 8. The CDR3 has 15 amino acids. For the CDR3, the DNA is TGCGCCAGCAGCCCCCCGGGACTAGCGTTCGATGAGCAGTTCTTC. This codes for CASSPPGLAFDEQFF.

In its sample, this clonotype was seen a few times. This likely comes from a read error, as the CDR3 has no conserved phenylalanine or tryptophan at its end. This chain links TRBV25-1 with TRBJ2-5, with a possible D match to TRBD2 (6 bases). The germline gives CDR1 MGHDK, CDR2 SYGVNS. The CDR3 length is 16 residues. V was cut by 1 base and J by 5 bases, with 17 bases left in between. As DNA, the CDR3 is TGTGCCAGCAGTGAATTCGTGGCGGGATTTTATGAGACCCAGTACCTC. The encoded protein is CASSEFVAGFYETQYL.

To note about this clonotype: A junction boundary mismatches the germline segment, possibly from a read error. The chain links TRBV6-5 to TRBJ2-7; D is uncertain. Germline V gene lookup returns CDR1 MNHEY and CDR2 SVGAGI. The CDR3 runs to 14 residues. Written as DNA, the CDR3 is TGTGCCAGCAGTACCTTGGGGAAACTTTACGAGCAGTATTTC. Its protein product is CASSTLGKLYEQYF.

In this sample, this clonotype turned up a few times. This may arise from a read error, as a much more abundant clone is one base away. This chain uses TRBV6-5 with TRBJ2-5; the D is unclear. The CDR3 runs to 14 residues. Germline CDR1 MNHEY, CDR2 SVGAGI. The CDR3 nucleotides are TGTGCCAGCAGCCCCGCTGGATACCATGAGACCCAGTACTTC. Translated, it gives CASSPAGYHETQYF.

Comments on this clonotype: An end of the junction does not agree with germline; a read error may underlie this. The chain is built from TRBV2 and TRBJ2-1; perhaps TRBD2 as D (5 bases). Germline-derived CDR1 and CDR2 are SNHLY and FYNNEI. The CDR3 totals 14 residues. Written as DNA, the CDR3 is TGTGCCAGCAAAGCGCCTAGCTCCTGCAATGAGCAATTCTTC. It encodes CASKAPSSCNEQFF.

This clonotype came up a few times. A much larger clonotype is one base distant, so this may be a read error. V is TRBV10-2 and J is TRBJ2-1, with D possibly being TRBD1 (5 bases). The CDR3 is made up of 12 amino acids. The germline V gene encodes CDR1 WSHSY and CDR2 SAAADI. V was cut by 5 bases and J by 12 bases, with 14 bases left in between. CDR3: CASSRGYDGQFF. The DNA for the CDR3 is TGCGCCAGCAGTAGGGGATACGATGGGCAGTTCTTC.

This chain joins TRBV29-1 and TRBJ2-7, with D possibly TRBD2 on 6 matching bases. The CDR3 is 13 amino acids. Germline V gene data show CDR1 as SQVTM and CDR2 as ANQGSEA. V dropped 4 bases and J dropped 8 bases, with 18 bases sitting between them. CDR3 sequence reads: CSVGRGDSYKQYF. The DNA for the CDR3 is TGCAGCGTTGGCAGAGGGGACTCCTATAAGCAGTACTTC.

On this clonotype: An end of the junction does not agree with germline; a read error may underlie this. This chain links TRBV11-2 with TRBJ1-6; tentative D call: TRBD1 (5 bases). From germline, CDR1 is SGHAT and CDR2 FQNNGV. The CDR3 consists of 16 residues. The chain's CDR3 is CVSSFSGRIYNSPLHF. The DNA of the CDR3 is TGTGTCAGCAGCTTCTCGGGACGCATCTATAATTCACCCCTCCACTTT.

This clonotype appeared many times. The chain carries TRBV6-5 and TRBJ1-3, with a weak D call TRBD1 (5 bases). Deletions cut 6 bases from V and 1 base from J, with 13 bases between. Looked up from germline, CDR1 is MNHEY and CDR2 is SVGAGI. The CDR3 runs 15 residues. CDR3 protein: CASRPTRESGNTIYF. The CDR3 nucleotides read TGTGCCAGCAGACCCACCAGGGAGTCTGGAAACACCATATATTTT.

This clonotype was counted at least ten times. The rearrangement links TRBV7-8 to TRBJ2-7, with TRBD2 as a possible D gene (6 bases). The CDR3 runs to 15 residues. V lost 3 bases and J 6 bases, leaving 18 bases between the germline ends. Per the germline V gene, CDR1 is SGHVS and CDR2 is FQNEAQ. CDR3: CASSLLRLVLGEQYF. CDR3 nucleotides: TGTGCCAGCAGCTTGCTGAGACTAGTTCTGGGCGAGCAGTACTTC.

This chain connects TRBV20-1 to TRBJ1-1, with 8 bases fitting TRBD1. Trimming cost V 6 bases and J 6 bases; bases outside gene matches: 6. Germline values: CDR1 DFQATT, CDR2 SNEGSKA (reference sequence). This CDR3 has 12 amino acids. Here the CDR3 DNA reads TGCAGTGCCCCGCACAGGGGGTCTGAAGCTTTCTTT. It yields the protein CSAPHRGSEAFF.

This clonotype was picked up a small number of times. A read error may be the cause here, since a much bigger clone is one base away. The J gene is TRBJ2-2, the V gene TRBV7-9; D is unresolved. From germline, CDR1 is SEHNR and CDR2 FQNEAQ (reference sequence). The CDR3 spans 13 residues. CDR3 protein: CVSSLGVSGELFF. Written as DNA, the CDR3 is TGTGTCAGCAGCTTAGGAGTTTCCGGGGAGCTGTTTTTT.

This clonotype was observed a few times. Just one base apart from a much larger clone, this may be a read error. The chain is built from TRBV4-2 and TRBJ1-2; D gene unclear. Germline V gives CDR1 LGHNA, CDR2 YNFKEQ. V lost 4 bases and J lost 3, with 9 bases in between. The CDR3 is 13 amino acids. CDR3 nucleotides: TGTGCCAGCAGCCCGGGGTGGTACTATGGCTACACCTTC. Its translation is CASSPGWYYGYTF.

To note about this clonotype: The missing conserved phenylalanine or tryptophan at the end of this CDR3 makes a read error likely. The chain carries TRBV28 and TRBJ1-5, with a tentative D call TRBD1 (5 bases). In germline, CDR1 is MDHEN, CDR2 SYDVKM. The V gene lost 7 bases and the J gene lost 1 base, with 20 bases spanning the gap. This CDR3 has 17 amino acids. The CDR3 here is CASNRTGGRLSNQPQHS. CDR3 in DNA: TGTGCCAGCAATAGAACGGGGGGGAGGTTGAGCAATCAGCCCCAGCATTCT.

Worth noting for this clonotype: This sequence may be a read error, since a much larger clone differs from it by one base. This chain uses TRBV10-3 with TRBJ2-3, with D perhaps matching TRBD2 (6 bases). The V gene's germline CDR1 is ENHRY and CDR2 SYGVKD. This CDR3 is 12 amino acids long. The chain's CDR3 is CVTGVSGDTQYF. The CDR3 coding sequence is TGTGTCACGGGGGTTTCAGGAGATACGCAGTATTTT.